This T cell receptor beta chain was captured in a study of molecular identifiers for immune sequencing clone quantification. The CDR3 consists of 17 residues. Germline assignment: CDR1 DFQATT and CDR2 SNEGSKA (reference sequence). Trimming stripped 6 bases from V and 0 bases from J, with 24 bases between. Details on this clonotype: Antigen unknown.

Study-wide points: Under 1% of molecules in naive cells, but over 99% of effector molecules, belonged to clones above 20 RNA copies. Spiked Jurkat TCR RNA equal to one cell could reportedly be picked out among some 1 million naive cells.

Previously described methods and listed TCR primers were used for bulk TCR libraries. TCRdb analysed the PCR reads with MiXCR anew, one entry per CDR3 protein. The sample records 250,000 to 400,000 distinct CDR3 sequences, 20% to 25% being singletons. With RNA at 10%, 30% or 50%, naive CD8 libraries came from roughly 21,000 to 960,000 sorted cells. The chain couples TRBV20-1 to TRBJ2-7; unclear D gene. Input material: naive CD8+ T cells from blood, with Jurkat cell RNA spiked in. Subset specified: FACS-sorted CD8+CD4-CCR7+CD45RA+ naive T cells. This receptor was taken from a human donor in good health. Some libraries in this study had Jurkat cell RNA spiked in. CDR3 sequence reads: CSATSPGNHFSSYEQYF. DNA of the CDR3: TGCAGTGCGACTTCGCCGGGTAATCACTTTAGCTCCTACGAGCAGTACTTC.